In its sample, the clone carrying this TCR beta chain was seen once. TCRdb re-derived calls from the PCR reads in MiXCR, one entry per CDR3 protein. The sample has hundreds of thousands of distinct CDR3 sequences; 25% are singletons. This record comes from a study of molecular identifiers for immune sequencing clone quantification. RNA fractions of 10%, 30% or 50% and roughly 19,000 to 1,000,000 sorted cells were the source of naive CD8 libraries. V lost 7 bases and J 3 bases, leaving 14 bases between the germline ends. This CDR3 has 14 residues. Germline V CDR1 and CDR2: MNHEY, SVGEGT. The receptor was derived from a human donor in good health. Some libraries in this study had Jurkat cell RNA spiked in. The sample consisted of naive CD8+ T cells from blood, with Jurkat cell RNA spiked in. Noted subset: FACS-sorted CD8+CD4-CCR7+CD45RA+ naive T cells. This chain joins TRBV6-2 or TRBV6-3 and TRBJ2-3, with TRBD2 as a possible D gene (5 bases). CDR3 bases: TGTGCCAGCAAGAAGGGAGTATGGACAGATACGCAGTATTTT. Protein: CASKKGVWTDTQYF.